The 18 T cell receptor beta chains below come from one sample, sequenced in a study of blood T cell repertoires in COVID-19. The data were produced by immunoSEQ multiplex PCR, yet TCRdb's version contains in-frame clones alone and is incomplete. The sample records about 58,000 clones, around 87% being singletons. Sample: peripheral blood. The receptors derive from a man in his 60s with active COVID-19.

The rearrangement joins TRBV5-6 to TRBJ1-2, with D tentatively TRBD1 (5 bases). V gave up 6 bases and J gave up 7 bases, with 25 bases separating them. The CDR3 is 16 amino acids. CDR1 and CDR2 (germline): SGHDT, YYEEEE. The CDR3 loop reads CASTFGGAVYSFGYTF. DNA of the CDR3: TGTGCCAGCACCTTTGGAGGGGCGGTCTATTCGTTTGGCTACACCTTC.

The rearrangement joins TRBV4-1 to TRBJ2-7, with D perhaps TRBD1 (6 bases). This CDR3 is built from 12 residues. Trimming cost V 3 bases and J 5 bases, with 8 bases left between them. Germline CDR1 and CDR2: MGHRA and YSYEKL. CDR3 residues: CASSQNRDEQYF. The CDR3 DNA reads as TGCGCCAGCAGCCAGAACAGGGACGAGCAGTACTTC.

V gene TRBV18 combines with J gene TRBJ1-2; D might be TRBD1 (5 bases). The CDR3 is 12 amino acids. CDR1 and CDR2 (germline): KGHSH, LQKENI. Trimming took 4 bases from V and 6 from J, leaving 9 bases between them. This CDR3 reads CASSRQTDGYTF. CDR3 coding DNA: TGTGCCAGCTCACGACAGACCGATGGCTACACCTTC.

CDR3 residues: CASSLTSGSFHEQYF. The CDR3 DNA follows: TGTGCCAGCAGTTTGACTAGCGGGAGTTTCCACGAGCAGTACTTC. The V call is TRBV6-2 or TRBV6-3, the J call TRBJ2-7; the match to TRBD2 covers 12 bases. Germline CDR1 reads MNHEY; CDR2 reads SVGEGT. Trimming cost V 4 bases and J 5 bases; bases outside gene matches: 6. The CDR3 runs 15 residues.

This sequence joins TRBV5-6 and TRBJ1-2; D is possibly TRBD1 (6 bases). The CDR3 has 16 residues. V lost 5 bases, J lost 7 bases, and 24 bases lay in between. Germline V gene lookup returns CDR1 SGHDT and CDR2 YYEEEE. The CDR3 DNA reads TGTGCCAGCAGTAATGGGGGCCGGACAGCCTACTCTGGCTACACCTTC. Translation gives CASSNGGRTAYSGYTF.

This clone came up once. This sequence joins TRBV5-1 and TRBJ1-1; TRBD1 aligns across 9 bases. The trim removed 0 bases at V and 5 bases at J, leaving 8 bases unmatched. The CDR3 loop spans 16 amino acids. Per the germline V gene, CDR1 is SGHRS and CDR2 is YFSETQ. The CDR3 region is CASSLGTGGAGTEAFF. CDR3 in DNA: TGCGCCAGCAGCTTGGGTACAGGGGGCGCCGGGACTGAAGCTTTCTTT.

The V call is TRBV18, the J call TRBJ2-7; TRBD1 is a possible D gene (5 bases). This CDR3 is 16 amino acids long. V lost 1 base and J lost 0, with 13 bases in between. Germline V gene sequence: CDR1 KGHSH, CDR2 LQKENI. The CDR3 bases are TGTGCCAGCTCACCACTTTTCCTGGGGCGCTCCTACGAGCAGTACTTC. Its protein product is CASSPLFLGRSYEQYF.

The chain carries TRBV7-8 and TRBJ2-7, with D tentatively TRBD2 (6 bases). There are 15 residues in the CDR3. V was pared by 2 bases and J by 2 bases, with 13 bases between. Germline V gives CDR1 SGHVS, CDR2 FQNEAQ. CDR3 protein: CASSLSKRATYEQYF. The CDR3 DNA follows: TGTGCCAGCAGCTTATCTAAGCGGGCGACCTACGAGCAGTACTTC.

The chain carries TRBV10-3 and TRBJ1-3, with a tentative D call TRBD1 (6 bases). The CDR3 loop spans 19 amino acids. Germline V gives CDR1 ENHRY, CDR2 SYGVKD. V lost 3 bases to trimming and J lost 0 bases, with 21 bases between them. The CDR3 loop reads CAISERDLRGLSSGNTIYF. The CDR3 DNA follows: TGTGCCATCAGTGAACGCGATCTGAGGGGGTTAAGCTCTGGAAACACCATATATTTT.

The chain employs TRBV6-5 and TRBJ2-1; maybe TRBD2 (5 bases). Trimming took off 7 bases at V and 1 base at J, with 11 bases between the two ends. Germline lookup yields CDR1 MNHEY and CDR2 SVGAGI. The CDR3 is 14 amino acids. The DNA of the CDR3 is TGTGCCAGCAAGGGAGATAGGTCCTACAATGAGCAGTTCTTC. Encoded protein: CASKGDRSYNEQFF.

The chain is built from TRBV7-3 and TRBJ2-1; 10 bases line up with TRBD2. CDR1 and CDR2 from the germline V gene are SGHTA and FQGTGA. The V segment lost 4 bases and the J segment 9 bases; nucleotides outside the gene matches: 15. The CDR3 is 17 residues long. CDR3 amino acids: CASSSLSIAGGRGEQFF. In DNA form, the CDR3 reads TGTGCCAGCAGCTCTCTCTCTATAGCGGGAGGCCGGGGTGAGCAGTTCTTC.

The J gene is TRBJ1-3, the V gene TRBV29-1; maybe TRBD1 (6 bases). CDR1 and CDR2 from the germline V gene are SQVTM and ANQGSEA. The V end lost 6 bases, the J end lost 0 bases, and 12 bases lay between the germline ends. The CDR3 consists of 14 residues. The CDR3 nucleotides read TGCAGCGTCGCAGGGGACGTCTCTGGAAACACCATATATTTT. Translation gives CSVAGDVSGNTIYF. The full variable domain, completed using reference TRBV29-1 and TRBJ1-3, is SAVISQKPSRDICQRGTSLTIQCQVDSQVTMMFWYRQQPGQSLTLIATANQGSEATYESGFVIDKFPISRPNLTFSTLTVSNMSPEDSSIYLCSVAGDVSGNTIYFGEGSWLTVV.

The rearrangement joins TRBV2 to TRBJ2-2; a weak D match, TRBD1 (5 bases). Per the germline V gene, CDR1 is SNHLY and CDR2 is FYNNEI. Deletions cut 8 bases from V and 2 bases from J, with 15 bases between. This CDR3 comprises 15 residues. This chain's CDR3 is CASRVGRVNTGELFF. The CDR3 DNA follows: TGTGCCAGCCGGGTTGGCAGGGTTAACACCGGGGAGCTGTTTTTT.

The rearrangement joins TRBV4-3 to TRBJ2-3; tentative D call: TRBD2 (6 bases). The CDR3 covers 18 residues. Trimming cost V 0 bases and J 1 base, with 17 bases left between them. In germline, CDR1 is LGHNA, CDR2 YSLEER. DNA for the CDR3: TGCGCCAGCAGCCAAGATCTCATTGGGACTGGGCGCACAGATACGCAGTATTTT. As protein: CASSQDLIGTGRTDTQYF.

The chain has TRBV7-3 and TRBJ1-2; D gene uncertain. The CDR3 is 13 amino acids. The V and J ends lost 3 bases and 8 bases respectively, with 13 bases between them. Germline CDR1 reads SGHTA; CDR2 reads FQGTGA. The DNA for the CDR3 is TGTGCCAGCAGCTTTTCGGTAACGGAGGGCTACACCTTC. Its translation: CASSFSVTEGYTF.

The rearrangement links TRBV5-6 to TRBJ1-2; D gene uncertain. Germline V gene lookup returns CDR1 SGHDT and CDR2 YYEEEE. V lost 2 bases to trimming and J lost 7 bases, with 12 bases between them. The CDR3 has 13 amino acids. The CDR3 loop is CASSFPADPGYTF. The CDR3 DNA reads as TGTGCCAGCAGCTTTCCCGCGGATCCTGGCTACACCTTC.

The rearrangement links TRBV4-3 to TRBJ1-5, with D uncertain. The CDR3 length is 13 residues. Trimming cost V 0 bases and J 9 bases, with 9 bases left between them. Looked up from germline, CDR1 is LGHNA and CDR2 is YSLEER. CDR3 in amino acids: CASSQEYGRPQHF. In DNA, the CDR3 is TGCGCCAGCAGCCAAGAATATGGGCGGCCCCAGCATTTT.

V gene TRBV29-1 combines with J gene TRBJ2-2, with TRBD2 matching over 11 bases. In germline, CDR1 is SQVTM, CDR2 ANQGSEA. V lost 4 bases and J lost 4; bases outside the gene matches: 8. The CDR3 has 16 residues. CDR3 DNA: TGCAGCGTTGCCCAACTAGCGGGAGTGGGCACCGGGGAGCTGTTTTTT. Its protein product is CSVAQLAGVGTGELFF.